The text below deals with one T cell receptor beta chain. Sequencing used immunoSEQ multiplex PCR; TCRdb keeps in-frame clones, though not all of them. Altogether 250,000 or so clones are present, just under 90% being singletons, with the ten largest covering 2% to 3%. This record belongs to a study of blood T cell repertoires in COVID-19. The CDR3 consists of 16 residues. Germline V gene lookup returns CDR1 KGHSH and CDR2 LQKENI. Germline trimming cut 5 bases from V and 0 bases from J; bases unmatched to any gene: 7. Sequencing input: peripheral blood. The clonotype was recovered from a man younger than 40 with COVID-19, enrolled during active disease. This chain connects TRBV18 to TRBJ1-5, with 7 nucleotides matching TRBD1. CDR3 residues: CASSSMGQNSNQPQHF. CDR3 in DNA: TGTGCCAGCTCATCCATGGGACAGAATAGCAATCAGCCCCAGCATTTT.